This T cell receptor (beta chain) was identified in a study of T cell repertoires in cytomegalovirus infection. Turning to the study itself: Public TCR beta signatures were indicative of both CMV infection and a matching HLA type.

Points from the study as a whole: Within the response measured ex vivo, HLA-C-restricted CMV-specific TCR beta clonotypes were dominant.

The CDR3 is 14 amino acids. Looked up from germline, CDR1 is SGHDT and CDR2 is YYEEEE. Trimming at V came to 5 bases and at J to 2 bases, leaving 6 bases not matched to a gene. A few counts support this clonotype. What it binds is not known. MiXCR, applied by TCRdb to the reads, yields one record per CDR3 protein. This table has roughly 310,000 distinct CDR3 sequences, about 29% appearing once. The specimen comprised cultured PBMCs, sampled from culture after CMV antigen stimulation. V gene TRBV5-6 combines with J gene TRBJ2-5, with TRBD1 identical over 7 bases. The source of this sequence is a human donor in good health (CMV status not recorded). Some clones in this sample may be carry-over from other donors' samples. This CDR3 reads CASSQPGQQETQYF. The CDR3 bases are TGTGCCAGCAGTCAACCGGGACAGCAAGAGACCCAGTACTTC.